This T cell receptor (beta chain) was recorded in a study of T cells in Graves' hyperthyroidism and ophthalmopathy. From roughly 9.2 ml of fresh peripheral blood, PBMCs were isolated. This clonotype was seen a handful of times. It was RNA transcripts that yielded the amplified TCR beta CDR3 regions. HTBI primers were employed in a first-round RT-PCR of the TCR CDR3. MiXCR was run by TCRdb on the multiplex PCR reads, yielding one entry per CDR3 protein. This sample has about 210,000 distinct CDR3 sequences, with over 15% found just once. Germline CDR1 MDHEN, CDR2 SYDVKM. The CDR3 has 13 amino acids. Deletions cut 5 bases from V and 4 bases from J, with 11 bases between.

Sample: blood. The chain employs TRBV28 and TRBJ2-5; weak D call: TRBD1 (5 bases). This clonotype originated in a man aged 50 to 59 with Graves' hyperthyroidism. CDR3 DNA sequence: TGTGCCAGCAGTCTGAGACAGTTAGAGACCCAGTACTTC. Amino acids: CASSLRQLETQYF.